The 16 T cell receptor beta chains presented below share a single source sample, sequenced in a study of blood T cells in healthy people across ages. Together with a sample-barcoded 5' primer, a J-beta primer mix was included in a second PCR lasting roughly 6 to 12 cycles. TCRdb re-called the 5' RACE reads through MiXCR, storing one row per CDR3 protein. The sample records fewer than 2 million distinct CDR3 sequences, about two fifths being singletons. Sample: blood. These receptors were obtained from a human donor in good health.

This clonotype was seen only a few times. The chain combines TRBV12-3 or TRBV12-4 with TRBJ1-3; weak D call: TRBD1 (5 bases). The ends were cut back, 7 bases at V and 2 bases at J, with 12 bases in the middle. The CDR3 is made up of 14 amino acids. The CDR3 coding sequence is TGTGCCAGCATCATGGGGGGGGCTGGAAACACCATATATTTT. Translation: CASIMGGAGNTIYF.

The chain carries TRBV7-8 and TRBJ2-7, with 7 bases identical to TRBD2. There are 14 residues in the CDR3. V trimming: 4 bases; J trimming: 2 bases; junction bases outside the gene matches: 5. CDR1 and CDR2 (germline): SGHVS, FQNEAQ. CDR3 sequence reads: CASSWMGGAYEQYF. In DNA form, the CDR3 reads TGTGCCAGCAGCTGGATGGGGGGGGCCTACGAGCAGTACTTC.

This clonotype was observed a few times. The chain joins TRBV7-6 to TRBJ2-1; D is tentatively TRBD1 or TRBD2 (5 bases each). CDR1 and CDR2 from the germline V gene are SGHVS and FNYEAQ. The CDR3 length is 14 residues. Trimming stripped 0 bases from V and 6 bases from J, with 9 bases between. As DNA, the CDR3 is TGTGCCAGCAGCTTAGCTCCCGGGGCCAATGAGCAGTTCTTC. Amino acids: CASSLAPGANEQFF.

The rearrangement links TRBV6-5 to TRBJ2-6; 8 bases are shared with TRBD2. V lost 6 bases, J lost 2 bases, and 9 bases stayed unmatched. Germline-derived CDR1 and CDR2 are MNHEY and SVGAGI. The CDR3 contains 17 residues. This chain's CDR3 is CASSYSGDLAGANVLTF. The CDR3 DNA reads TGTGCCAGCAGCTATAGCGGGGATCTGGCTGGGGCCAACGTCCTGACTTTC.

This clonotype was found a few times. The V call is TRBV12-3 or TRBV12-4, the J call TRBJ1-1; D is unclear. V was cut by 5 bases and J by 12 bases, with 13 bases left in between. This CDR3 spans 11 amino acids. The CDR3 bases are TGTGCCAGCAGTCTCGGACGGGTTTCTTTCTTT. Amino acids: CASSLGRVSFF.

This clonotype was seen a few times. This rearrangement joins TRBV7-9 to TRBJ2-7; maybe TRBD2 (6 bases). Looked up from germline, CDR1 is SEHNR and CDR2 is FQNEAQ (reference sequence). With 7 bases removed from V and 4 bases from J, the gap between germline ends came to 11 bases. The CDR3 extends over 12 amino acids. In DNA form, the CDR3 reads TGTGCCAGCACCTGGGGGGAGTACGAGCAGTACTTC. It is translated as CASTWGEYEQYF.

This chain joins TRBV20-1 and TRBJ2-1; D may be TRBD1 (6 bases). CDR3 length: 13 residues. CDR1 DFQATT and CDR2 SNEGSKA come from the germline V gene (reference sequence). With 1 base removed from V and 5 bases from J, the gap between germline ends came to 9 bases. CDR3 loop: CSARGQGNNEQFF. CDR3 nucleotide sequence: TGCAGTGCTAGAGGGCAGGGGAACAATGAGCAGTTCTTC.

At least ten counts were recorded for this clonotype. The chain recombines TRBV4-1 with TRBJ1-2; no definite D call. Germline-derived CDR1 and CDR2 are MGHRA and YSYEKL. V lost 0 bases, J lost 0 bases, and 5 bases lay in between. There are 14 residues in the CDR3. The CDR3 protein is CASSQDSTNYGYTF. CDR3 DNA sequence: TGCGCCAGCAGCCAAGATTCGACTAACTATGGCTACACCTTC.

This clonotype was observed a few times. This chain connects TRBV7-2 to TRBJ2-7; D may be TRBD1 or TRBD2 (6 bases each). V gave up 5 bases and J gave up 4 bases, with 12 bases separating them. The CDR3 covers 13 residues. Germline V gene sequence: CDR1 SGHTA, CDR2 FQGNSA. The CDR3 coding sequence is TGTGCCAGCAGCGGGGGGCTAGGTTACGAGCAGTACTTC. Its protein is CASSGGLGYEQYF.

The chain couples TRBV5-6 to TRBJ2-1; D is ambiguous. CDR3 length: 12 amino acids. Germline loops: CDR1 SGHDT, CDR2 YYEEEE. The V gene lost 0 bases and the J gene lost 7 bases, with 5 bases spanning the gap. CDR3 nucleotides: TGTGCCAGCAGCTTGGCACAAAATGAGCAGTTCTTC. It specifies CASSLAQNEQFF.

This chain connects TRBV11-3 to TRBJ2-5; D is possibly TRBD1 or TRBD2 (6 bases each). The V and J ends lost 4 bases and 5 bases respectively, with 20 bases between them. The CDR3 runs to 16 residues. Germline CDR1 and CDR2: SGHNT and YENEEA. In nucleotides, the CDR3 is TGTGCCAGCAGCTCAACCGGATCAGGGGACTCGGAGACCCAGTACTTC. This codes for CASSSTGSGDSETQYF.

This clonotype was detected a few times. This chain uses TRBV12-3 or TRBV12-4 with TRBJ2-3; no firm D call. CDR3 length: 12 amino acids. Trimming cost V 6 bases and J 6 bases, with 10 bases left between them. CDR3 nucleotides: TGTGCCAGCAGCGTACCACCCGATACGCAGTATTTT. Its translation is CASSVPPDTQYF.

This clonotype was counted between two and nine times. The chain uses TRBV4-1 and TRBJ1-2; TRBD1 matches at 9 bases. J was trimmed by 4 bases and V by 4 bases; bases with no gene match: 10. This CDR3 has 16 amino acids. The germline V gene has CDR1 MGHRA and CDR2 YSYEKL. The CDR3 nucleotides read TGCGCCAGCAGCCCACCACCCGGGACAGGGCCCTATGGCTACACCTTC. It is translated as CASSPPPGTGPYGYTF.

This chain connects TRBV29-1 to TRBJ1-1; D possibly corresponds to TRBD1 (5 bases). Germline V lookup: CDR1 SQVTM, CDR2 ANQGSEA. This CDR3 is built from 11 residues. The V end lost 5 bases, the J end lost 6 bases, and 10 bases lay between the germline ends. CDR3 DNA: TGCAGCGTTATCCGGGACGCTGAAGCTTTCTTT. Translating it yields CSVIRDAEAFF.

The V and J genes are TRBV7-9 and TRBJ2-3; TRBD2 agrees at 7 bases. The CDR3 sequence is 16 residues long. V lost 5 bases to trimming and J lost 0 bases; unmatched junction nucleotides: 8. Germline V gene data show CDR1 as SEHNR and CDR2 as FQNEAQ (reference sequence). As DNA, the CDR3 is TGTGCCAGCAGCACGGGCGGGAGTCCAAGCACAGATACGCAGTATTTT. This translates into CASSTGGSPSTDTQYF.

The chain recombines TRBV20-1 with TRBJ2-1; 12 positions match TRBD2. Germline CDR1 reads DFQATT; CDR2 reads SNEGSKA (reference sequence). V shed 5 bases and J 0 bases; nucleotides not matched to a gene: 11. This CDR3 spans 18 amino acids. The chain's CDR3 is CSAPQLAGGSSSYNEQFF. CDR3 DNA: TGCAGTGCTCCGCAACTAGCGGGGGGCAGTAGCTCCTACAATGAGCAGTTCTTC.